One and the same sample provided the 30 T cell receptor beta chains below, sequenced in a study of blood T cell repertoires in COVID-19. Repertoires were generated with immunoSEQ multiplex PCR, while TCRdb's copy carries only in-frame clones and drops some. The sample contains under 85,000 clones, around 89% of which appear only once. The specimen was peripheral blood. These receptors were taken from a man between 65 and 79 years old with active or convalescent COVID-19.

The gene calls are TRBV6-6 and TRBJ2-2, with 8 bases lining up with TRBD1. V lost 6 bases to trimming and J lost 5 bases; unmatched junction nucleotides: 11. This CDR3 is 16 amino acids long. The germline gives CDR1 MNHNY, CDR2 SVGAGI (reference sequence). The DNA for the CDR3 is TGTGCCAGCAGCCAAACCCAGGGGGCGAGAACCGGGGAGCTGTTTTTT. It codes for CASSQTQGARTGELFF.

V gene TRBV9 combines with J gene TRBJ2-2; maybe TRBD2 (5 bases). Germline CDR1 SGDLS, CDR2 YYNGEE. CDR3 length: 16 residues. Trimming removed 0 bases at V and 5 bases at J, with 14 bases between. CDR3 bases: TGTGCCAGCAGCGTAGCGCTAGCCGATCTGACCGGGGAGCTGTTTTTT. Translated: CASSVALADLTGELFF.

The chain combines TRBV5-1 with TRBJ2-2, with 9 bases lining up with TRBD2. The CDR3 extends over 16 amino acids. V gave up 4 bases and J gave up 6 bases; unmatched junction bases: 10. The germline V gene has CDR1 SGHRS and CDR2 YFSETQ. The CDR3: CASSLIAGEVAGELFF. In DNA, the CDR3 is TGCGCCAGCAGCCTGATAGCGGGAGAAGTTGCCGGGGAGCTGTTTTTT.

CDR3 region: CASSLYGPSGRSETQYF. CDR3 sequence (DNA): TGTGCCAGCAGCTTATATGGTCCTAGCGGGAGGTCAGAGACCCAGTACTTC. V usage is TRBV7-9 and J usage is TRBJ2-5, with TRBD2 matching over 11 bases. Germline trimming cut 2 bases from V and 4 bases from J; bases unmatched to any gene: 9. Germline values: CDR1 SEHNR, CDR2 FQNEAQ (reference sequence). The CDR3 runs to 17 residues.

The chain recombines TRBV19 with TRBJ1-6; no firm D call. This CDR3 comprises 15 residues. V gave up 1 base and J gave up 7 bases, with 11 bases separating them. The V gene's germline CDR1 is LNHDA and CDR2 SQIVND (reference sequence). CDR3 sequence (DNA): TGTGCCAGTAGTATAGTGAACCAGAACAATTCACCCCTCCACTTT. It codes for CASSIVNQNNSPLHF.

The CDR3 spells CAWSRNGDYNSPLHF. The CDR3 region has the DNA TGTGCCTGGAGTAGGAACGGAGACTATAATTCACCCCTCCACTTT. The rearrangement joins TRBV30 to TRBJ1-6; D uncertain. CDR3 length: 15 amino acids. Between the trimmed V and J ends, which lost 2 bases and 3 bases, there was a span of 11 bases. Germline V gene data show CDR1 as GTSNPN and CDR2 as SVGIG (reference sequence).

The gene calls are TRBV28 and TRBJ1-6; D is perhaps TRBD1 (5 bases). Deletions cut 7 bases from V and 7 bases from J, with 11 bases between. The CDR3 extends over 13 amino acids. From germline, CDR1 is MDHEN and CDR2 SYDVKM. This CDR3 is CASTLGGNSPLHF. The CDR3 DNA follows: TGTGCCAGCACCCTGGGGGGAAATTCACCCCTCCACTTT.

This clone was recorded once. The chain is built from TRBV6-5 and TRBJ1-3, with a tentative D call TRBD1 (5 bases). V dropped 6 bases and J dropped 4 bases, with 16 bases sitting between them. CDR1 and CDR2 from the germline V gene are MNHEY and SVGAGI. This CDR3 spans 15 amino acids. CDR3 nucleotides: TGTGCCAGCAGCCGCACGGGACGGGGGGGAAACACCATATATTTT. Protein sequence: CASSRTGRGGNTIYF.

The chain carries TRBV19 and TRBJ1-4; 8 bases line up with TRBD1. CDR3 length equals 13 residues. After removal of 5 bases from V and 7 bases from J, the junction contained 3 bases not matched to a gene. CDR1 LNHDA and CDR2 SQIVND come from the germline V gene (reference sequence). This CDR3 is CASSFQGAEKLFF. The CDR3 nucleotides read TGTGCCAGTAGTTTCCAGGGGGCTGAAAAACTGTTTTTT.

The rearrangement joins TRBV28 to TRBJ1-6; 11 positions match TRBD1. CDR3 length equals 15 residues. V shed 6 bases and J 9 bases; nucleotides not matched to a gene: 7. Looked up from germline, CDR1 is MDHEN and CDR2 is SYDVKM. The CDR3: CASSKRTGGSSPLHF. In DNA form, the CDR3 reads TGTGCCAGCAGCAAGCGGACAGGGGGCAGTTCACCCCTCCACTTT.

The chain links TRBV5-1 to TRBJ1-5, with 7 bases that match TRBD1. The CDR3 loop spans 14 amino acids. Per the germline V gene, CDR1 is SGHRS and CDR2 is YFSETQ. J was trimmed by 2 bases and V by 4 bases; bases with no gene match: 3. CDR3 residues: CASSPGQGNQPQHF. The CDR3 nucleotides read TGCGCCAGCAGCCCCGGACAGGGCAATCAGCCCCAGCATTTT.

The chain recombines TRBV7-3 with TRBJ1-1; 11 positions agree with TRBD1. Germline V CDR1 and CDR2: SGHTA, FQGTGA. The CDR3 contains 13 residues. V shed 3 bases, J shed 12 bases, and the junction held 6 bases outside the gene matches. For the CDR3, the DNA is TGTGCCAGCAGCTTCGCGGACAGGGGGCAACCTTTCTTT. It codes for CASSFADRGQPFF.

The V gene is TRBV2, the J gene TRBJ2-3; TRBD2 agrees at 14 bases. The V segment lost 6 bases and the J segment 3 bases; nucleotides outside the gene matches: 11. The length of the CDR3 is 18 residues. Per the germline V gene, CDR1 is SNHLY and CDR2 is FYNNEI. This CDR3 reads CASRGTSGRRVRTDTQYF. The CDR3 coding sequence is TGTGCCAGCAGGGGGACTAGCGGGAGAAGGGTGAGGACAGATACGCAGTATTTT.

The CDR3 DNA reads TGTGCCAGCAGTTTGGGACAGTATAATTCACCCCTCCACTTT. It yields the protein CASSLGQYNSPLHF. The chain carries TRBV27 and TRBJ1-6; 7 nucleotides align to TRBD1. The J segment lost 4 bases and the V segment lost 3 bases, leaving 0 bases of the junction unmatched. In germline, CDR1 is MNHEY, CDR2 SMNVEV (reference sequence). The CDR3 extends over 14 amino acids.

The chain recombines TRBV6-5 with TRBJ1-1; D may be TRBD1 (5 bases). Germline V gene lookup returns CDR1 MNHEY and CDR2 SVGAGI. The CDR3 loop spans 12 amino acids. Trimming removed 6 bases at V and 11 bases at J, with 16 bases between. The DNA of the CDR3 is TGTGCCAGCAGCAGTCACCGTGGGGGGGCTTTCTTT. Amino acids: CASSSHRGGAFF.

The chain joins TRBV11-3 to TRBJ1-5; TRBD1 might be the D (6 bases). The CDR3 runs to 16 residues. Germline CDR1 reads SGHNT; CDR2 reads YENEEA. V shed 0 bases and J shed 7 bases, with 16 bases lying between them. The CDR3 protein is CASSLDTNRAGQPQHF. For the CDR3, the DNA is TGTGCCAGCAGCTTAGACACTAACAGGGCAGGGCAGCCCCAGCATTTT.

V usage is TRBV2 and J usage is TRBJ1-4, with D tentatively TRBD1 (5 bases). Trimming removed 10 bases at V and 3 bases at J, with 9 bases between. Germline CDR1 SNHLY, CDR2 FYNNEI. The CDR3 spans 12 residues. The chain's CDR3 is CANRQSNEKLFF. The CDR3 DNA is TGTGCCAACCGACAGTCTAATGAAAAACTGTTTTTT.

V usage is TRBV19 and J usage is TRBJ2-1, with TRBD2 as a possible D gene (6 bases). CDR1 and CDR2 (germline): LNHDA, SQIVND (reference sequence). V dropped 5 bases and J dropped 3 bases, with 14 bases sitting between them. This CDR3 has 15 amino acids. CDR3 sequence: CASSPGTLDYNEQFF. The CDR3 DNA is TGTGCCAGTAGTCCTGGGACTCTGGACTACAATGAGCAGTTCTTC.

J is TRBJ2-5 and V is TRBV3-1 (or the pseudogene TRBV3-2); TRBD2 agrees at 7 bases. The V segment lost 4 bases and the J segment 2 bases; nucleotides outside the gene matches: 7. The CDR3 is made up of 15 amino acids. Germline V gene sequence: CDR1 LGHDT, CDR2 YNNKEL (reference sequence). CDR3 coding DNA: TGTGCCAGCAGCCGAGCTAGCGGAGTTCAAGAGACCCAGTACTTC. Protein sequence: CASSRASGVQETQYF.

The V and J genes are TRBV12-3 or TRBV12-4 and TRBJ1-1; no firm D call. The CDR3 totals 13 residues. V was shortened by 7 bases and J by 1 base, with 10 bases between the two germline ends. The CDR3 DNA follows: TGTGCCAGCAAACGAGGAGAGAACACTGAAGCTTTCTTT. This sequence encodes CASKRGENTEAFF.

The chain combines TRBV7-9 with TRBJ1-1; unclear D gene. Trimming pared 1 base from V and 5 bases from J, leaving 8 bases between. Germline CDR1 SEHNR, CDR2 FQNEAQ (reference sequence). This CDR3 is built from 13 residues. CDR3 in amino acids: CASSLGGHTEAFF. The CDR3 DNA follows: TGTGCCAGCAGCTTAGGAGGGCATACTGAAGCTTTCTTT.

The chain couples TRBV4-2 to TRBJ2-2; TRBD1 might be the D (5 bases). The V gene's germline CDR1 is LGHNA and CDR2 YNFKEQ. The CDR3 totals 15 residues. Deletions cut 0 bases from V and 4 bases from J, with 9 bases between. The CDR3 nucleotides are TGTGCCAGCAGCCAAGACAGGGCGTTCACCGGGGAGCTGTTTTTT. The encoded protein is CASSQDRAFTGELFF.

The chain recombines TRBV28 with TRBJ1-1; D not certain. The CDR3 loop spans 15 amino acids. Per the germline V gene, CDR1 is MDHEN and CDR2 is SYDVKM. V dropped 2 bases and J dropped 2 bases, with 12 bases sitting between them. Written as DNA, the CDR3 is TGTGCCAGCAGTTTAGGCGCGGCGGGCAACACTGAAGCTTTCTTT. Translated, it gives CASSLGAAGNTEAFF.

The CDR3 DNA is TGTGCCAGCAGCCTCCCAGGAACCGGGAACGAGCAGTACTTC. Encoded protein: CASSLPGTGNEQYF. This chain uses TRBV5-6 with TRBJ2-7, with D possibly matching TRBD2 (5 bases). Germline V gene sequence: CDR1 SGHDT, CDR2 YYEEEE. The CDR3 spans 14 residues. V lost 4 bases and J lost 5, with 16 bases in between.

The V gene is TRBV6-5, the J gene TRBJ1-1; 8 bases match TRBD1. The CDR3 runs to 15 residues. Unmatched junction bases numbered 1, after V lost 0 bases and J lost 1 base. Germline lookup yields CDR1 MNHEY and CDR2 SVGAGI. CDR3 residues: CASSYSTGANTEAFF. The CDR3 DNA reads TGTGCCAGCAGTTACTCGACAGGGGCGAACACTGAAGCTTTCTTT.

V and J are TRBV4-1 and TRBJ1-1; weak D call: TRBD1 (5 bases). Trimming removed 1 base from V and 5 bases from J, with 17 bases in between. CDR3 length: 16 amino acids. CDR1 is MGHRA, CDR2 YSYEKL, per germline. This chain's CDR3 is CASSQVFTGMGTEAFF. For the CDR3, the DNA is TGCGCCAGCAGCCAAGTTTTCACAGGCATGGGTACTGAAGCTTTCTTT.

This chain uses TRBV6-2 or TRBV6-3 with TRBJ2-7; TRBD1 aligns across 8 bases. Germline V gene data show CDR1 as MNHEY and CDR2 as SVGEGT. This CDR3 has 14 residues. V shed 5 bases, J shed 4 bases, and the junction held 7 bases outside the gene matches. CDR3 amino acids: CASSRPGQDYEQYF. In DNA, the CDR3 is TGTGCCAGCAGTCGACCGGGACAGGATTACGAGCAGTACTTC.

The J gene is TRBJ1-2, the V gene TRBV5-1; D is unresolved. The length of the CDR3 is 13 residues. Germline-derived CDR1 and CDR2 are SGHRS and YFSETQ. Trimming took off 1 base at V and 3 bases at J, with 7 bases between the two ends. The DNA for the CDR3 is TGCGCCAGCAGCTTGCAGGCCTACTATGGCTACACCTTC. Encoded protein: CASSLQAYYGYTF.

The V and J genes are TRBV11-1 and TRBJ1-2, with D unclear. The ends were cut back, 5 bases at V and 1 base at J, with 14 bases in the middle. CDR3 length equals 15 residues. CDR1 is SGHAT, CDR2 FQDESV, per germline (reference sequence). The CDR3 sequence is CASSHPGKLNYGYTF. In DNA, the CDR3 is TGTGCCAGCAGCCATCCGGGAAAACTTAACTATGGCTACACCTTC. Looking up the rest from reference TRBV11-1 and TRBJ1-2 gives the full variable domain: EAEVAQSPRYKITEKSQAVAFWCDPISGHATLYWYRQILGQGPELLVQFQDESVVDDSQLPKDRFSAERLKGVDSTLKIQPAELGDSAMYLCASSHPGKLNYGYTFGSGTRLTVV.

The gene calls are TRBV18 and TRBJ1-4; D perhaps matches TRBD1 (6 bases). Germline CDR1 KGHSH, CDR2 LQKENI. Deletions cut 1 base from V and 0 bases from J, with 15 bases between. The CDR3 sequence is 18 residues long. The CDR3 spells CASSPRWTDSATNEKLFF. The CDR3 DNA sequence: TGTGCCAGCTCACCACGTTGGACAGACTCCGCAACTAATGAAAAACTGTTTTTT. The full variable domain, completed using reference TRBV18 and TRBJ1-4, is NAGVMQNPRHLVRRRGQEARLRCSPMKGHSHVYWYRQLPEEGLKFMVYLQKENIIDESGMPKERFSAEFPKEGPSILRIQQVVRGDSAAYFCASSPRWTDSATNEKLFFGSGTQLSVL.